Listed here are 2 T cell receptor beta chains from one sample, sequenced in a study of CD8+ T cells in alopecia areata. Isolated RNA was reverse transcribed into cDNA used as the sequencing template. Clones were read by immunoSEQ multiplex PCR, and TCRdb kept only the in-frame ones, dropping some. The repertoire holds hundreds of thousands of clones, with roughly 57% as singletons. This specimen consisted of CD4+ T cells sorted from blood, obtained at week 0. Receptor source: a human donor with alopecia areata.

This clone showed up just once. Other DNA sequences from this sample encode an identical CDR3 as well. This chain joins TRBV29-1 and TRBJ1-1; D is perhaps TRBD1 (5 bases). The CDR3 runs to 13 residues. Looked up from germline, CDR1 is SQVTM and CDR2 is ANQGSEA. The V end lost 6 bases, the J end lost 0 bases, and 11 bases lay between the germline ends. The CDR3 region has the DNA TGCAGCGTGGGGGGACGGCTGAACACTGAAGCTTTCTTT. Its translation: CSVGGRLNTEAFF.

This chain connects TRBV30 to TRBJ2-2; tentatively, D is TRBD2 (6 bases). CDR3 length: 15 residues. V lost 0 bases to trimming and J lost 0 bases, with 8 bases between them. Looked up from germline, CDR1 is GTSNPN and CDR2 is SVGIG (reference sequence). Here the CDR3 reads CAWSVGTANTGELFF. Written as DNA, the CDR3 is TGTGCCTGGAGTGTTGGGACTGCGAACACCGGGGAGCTGTTTTTT.